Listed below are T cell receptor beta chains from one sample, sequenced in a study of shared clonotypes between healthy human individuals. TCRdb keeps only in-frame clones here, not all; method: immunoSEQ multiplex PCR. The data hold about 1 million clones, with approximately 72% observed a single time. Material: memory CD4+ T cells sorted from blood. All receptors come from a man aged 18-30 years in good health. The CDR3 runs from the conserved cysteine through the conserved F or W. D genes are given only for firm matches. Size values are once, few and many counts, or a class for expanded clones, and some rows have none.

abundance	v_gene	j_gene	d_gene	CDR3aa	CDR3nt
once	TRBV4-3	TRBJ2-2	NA	CASSQDTRESGELFF	TGCGCCAGCAGCCAAGATACGAGGGAGTCAGGGGAGCTGTTTTTT
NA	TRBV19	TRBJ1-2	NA	CASTIGQGSYGYTF	TGTGCCAGTACCATAGGGCAGGGGAGCTATGGCTACACCTTC
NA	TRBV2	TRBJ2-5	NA	CASAPYETQYF	TGTGCCAGCGCACCTTATGAGACCCAGTACTTC
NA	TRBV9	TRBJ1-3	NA	CASAGGYSGNTIYF	TGTGCCAGCGCGGGAGGCTACTCTGGAAACACCATATATTTT
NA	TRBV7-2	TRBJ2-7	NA	CAGSPRYEQYF	TGTGCCGGCAGCCCCCGCTACGAGCAGTACTTC
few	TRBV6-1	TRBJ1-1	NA	CASSVLQGRTEAFF	TGTGCCAGCAGCGTTTTGCAGGGACGAACTGAAGCTTTCTTT
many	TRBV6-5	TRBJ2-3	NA	CASSLVGSTDTQYF	TGTGCCAGCAGTTTGGTGGGTTCCACAGATACGCAGTATTTT
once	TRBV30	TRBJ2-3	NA	CAWNAGRTRPSTDTQYF	TGTGCCTGGAATGCCGGGCGGACGCGCCCCAGCACAGATACGCAGTATTTT
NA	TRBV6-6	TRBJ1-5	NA	CASSYGQGNQPQHF	TGTGCCAGCAGTTACGGGCAGGGCAATCAGCCCCAGCATTTT
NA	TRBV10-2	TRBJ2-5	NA	CASSHDSPRRGQETQYF	TGCGCCAGCAGCCATGACAGTCCGAGGAGAGGCCAAGAGACCCAGTACTTC
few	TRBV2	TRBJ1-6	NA	CASNQGRSNSPLHF	TGTGCCAGCAACCAGGGGCGCTCTAATTCACCCCTCCACTTT
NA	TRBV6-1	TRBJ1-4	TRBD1	CASSEGDRALEKLFF	TGTGCCAGCAGTGAAGGGGACAGGGCCCTTGAAAAACTGTTTTTT
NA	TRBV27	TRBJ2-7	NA	CASGSLAFDPYEQYF	TGTGCCAGCGGCTCCCTCGCATTCGACCCCTACGAGCAGTACTTC
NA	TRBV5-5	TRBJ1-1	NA	CASSSLAGGPLF	TGTGCCAGCAGCTCCCTTGCTGGGGGACCCTTGTTT
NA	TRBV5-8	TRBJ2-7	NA	CASSLLASYEQYF	TGTGCCAGCAGCCTCTTAGCCTCCTACGAGCAGTACTTC
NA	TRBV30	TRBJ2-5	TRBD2	CAWSVLAGGETQYF	TGTGCCTGGAGTGTACTCGCGGGAGGAGAGACCCAGTACTTC
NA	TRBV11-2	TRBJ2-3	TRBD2	CASSVASGGGYF	TGTGCCAGCAGCGTTGCTAGCGGGGGTGGGTATTTT
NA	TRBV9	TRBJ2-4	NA	CASSVTIPYRTTHKNIQYF	TGTGCCAGCAGCGTAACGATCCCCTACAGGACCACGCACAAAAACATTCAGTACTTC
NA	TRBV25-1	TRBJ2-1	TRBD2	CASSIPGLGSHNEQFF	TGTGCCAGCAGTATCCCGGGACTAGGATCCCACAATGAGCAGTTCTTC
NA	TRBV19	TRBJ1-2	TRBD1	CASSPRDSHPNYGYTF	TGTGCCAGTAGTCCTCGGGACAGTCACCCTAACTATGGCTACACCTTC
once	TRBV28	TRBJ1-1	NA	CASRTDRLNTEAFF	TGTGCCAGCAGAACTGACAGGTTGAACACTGAAGCTTTCTTT
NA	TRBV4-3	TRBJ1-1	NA	CASSQDPGVGTEAFF	TGCGCCAGCAGCCAAGATCCAGGGGTTGGCACTGAAGCTTTCTTT
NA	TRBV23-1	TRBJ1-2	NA	CASNRQDPIYTF	TGCGCCAGCAATCGACAGGACCCGATTTACACCTTC
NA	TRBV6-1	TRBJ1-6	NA	CASSPPAGSPLHF	TGTGCCAGCAGTCCCCCGGCGGGTTCACCCCTCCACTTT
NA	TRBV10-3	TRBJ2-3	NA	CAISYLRSTDTQYF	TGTGCCATCAGTTACTTGAGAAGCACAGATACGCAGTATTTT
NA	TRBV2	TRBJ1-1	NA	CASRPDIRSHEAFF	TGTGCCAGCAGACCGGACATACGAAGTCATGAAGCTTTCTTT
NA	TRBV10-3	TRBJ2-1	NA	CAIRDSGTNNEQFF	TGTGCCATCAGGGACAGCGGGACCAACAATGAGCAGTTCTTC
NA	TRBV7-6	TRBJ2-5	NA	CASSIQQGGETQYF	TGTGCCAGCAGCATACAACAGGGAGGAGAGACCCAGTACTTC
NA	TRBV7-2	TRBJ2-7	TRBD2	CASSYQGTAGGYEQYF	TGTGCCAGCAGCTATCAGGGCACAGCGGGAGGATACGAGCAGTACTTC
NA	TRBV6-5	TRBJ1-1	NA	CASSYRAGVNTEAFF	TGTGCCAGCAGTTATAGGGCAGGCGTGAACACTGAAGCTTTCTTT
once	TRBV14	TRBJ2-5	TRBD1	CASSPAGTGIRTQYF	TGTGCCAGCAGCCCAGCCGGGACAGGAATAAGAACCCAGTACTTC
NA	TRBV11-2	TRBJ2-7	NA	CASSLIPYEQYF	TGTGCCAGCAGCTTAATCCCTTACGAGCAGTACTTC
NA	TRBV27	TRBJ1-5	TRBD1	CASSSIQTGGSQPQHF	TGTGCCAGCAGTTCGATTCAGACAGGGGGCTCACAGCCCCAGCATTTT
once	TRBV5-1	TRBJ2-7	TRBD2	CASSRLSGGAYEQYF	TGCGCCAGCAGCCGTCTCAGCGGGGGGGCCTACGAGCAGTACTTC
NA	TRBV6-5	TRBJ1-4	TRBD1	CASRGTGVSNEKLFF	TGTGCCAGCAGGGGGACAGGGGTTTCGAATGAAAAACTGTTTTTT
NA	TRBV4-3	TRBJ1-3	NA	CASSQETSNTIYF	TGCGCCAGCAGCCAAGAGACATCGAACACCATATATTTT
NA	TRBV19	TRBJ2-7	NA	CASSDDKTYEQYF	TGTGCCAGTAGTGACGACAAGACCTACGAGCAGTACTTC
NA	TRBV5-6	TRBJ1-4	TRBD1	CASSLYRGGVTNEKLFF	TGTGCCAGCAGCTTATACAGGGGCGGAGTAACTAATGAAAAACTGTTTTTT
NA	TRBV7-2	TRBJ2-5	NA	CASSSRETQYF	TGTGCCAGCAGCTCCAGGGAGACCCAGTACTTC
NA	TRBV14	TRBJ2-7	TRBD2	CASSQRLAGVHEQYF	TGTGCCAGCAGCCAGAGACTAGCGGGGGTACACGAGCAGTACTTC
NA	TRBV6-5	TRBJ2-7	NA	CASSYLTGGEQYF	TGTGCCAGCAGTTACTTAACTGGGGGCGAGCAGTACTTC
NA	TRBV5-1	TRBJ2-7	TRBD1	CASSLDRGSSYEQYF	TGCGCCAGCAGCTTGGACAGGGGATCCTCCTACGAGCAGTACTTC
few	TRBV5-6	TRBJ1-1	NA	CASSSREVIAAFF	TGTGCCAGCAGCTCGAGGGAGGTTATAGCAGCTTTCTTT
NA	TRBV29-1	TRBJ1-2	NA	CSVSNYGYTF	TGCAGCGTGAGCAACTATGGCTACACCTTC
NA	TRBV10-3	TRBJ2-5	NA	CAISESIGVETQYF	TGTGCCATCAGTGAGTCGATAGGGGTTGAGACCCAGTACTTC
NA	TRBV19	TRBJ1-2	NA	CASSLGGFLYGYTF	TGTGCCAGTAGCCTCGGGGGTTTCCTCTATGGCTACACCTTC
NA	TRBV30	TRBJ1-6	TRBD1	CAWSLVTGESPLHF	TGTGCCTGGAGTCTCGTAACAGGGGAATCACCCCTCCACTTT
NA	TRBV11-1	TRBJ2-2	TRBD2	CASSFGTSGIVGELFF	TGCGCCAGCAGCTTTGGGACTAGCGGGATTGTCGGGGAGCTGTTTTTT
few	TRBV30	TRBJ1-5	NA	CAWSGVRQPQHF	TGTGCCTGGAGTGGTGTGCGCCAGCCCCAGCATTTT
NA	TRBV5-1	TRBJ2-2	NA	CASKEGVQTGELFF	TGCGCCAGCAAGGAGGGAGTCCAAACCGGGGAGCTGTTTTTT
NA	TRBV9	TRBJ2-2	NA	CASSIGKNTGELFF	TGTGCCAGCAGCATCGGGAAGAACACCGGGGAGCTGTTTTTT
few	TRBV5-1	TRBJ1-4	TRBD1	CASSLGTGSEKLFF	TGCGCCAGCAGCTTGGGGACAGGGAGCGAAAAACTGTTTTTT
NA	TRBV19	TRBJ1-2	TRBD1	CASRTGSYGYTF	TGTGCCAGTAGGACAGGGAGCTATGGCTACACCTTC
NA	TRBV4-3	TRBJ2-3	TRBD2	CASSPGTSGPTDTQYF	TGCGCCAGCAGCCCAGGGACTAGCGGACCCACAGATACGCAGTATTTT
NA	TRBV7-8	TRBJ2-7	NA	CASSLVGLPSYEQYF	TGTGCCAGCAGCTTAGTCGGCCTGCCGAGCTACGAGCAGTACTTC
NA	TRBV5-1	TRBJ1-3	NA	CASSLGGDRAGSGNTIYF	TGCGCCAGCAGCTTGGGCGGGGATCGCGCCGGTTCTGGAAACACCATATATTTT
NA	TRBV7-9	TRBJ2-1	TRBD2	CASSFLAGDEQFF	TGTGCCAGCAGCTTTTTGGCGGGGGATGAGCAGTTCTTC
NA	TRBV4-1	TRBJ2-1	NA	CASSQVDRSFYNEQFF	TGCGCCAGCAGCCAAGTGGACCGGAGCTTCTACAATGAGCAGTTCTTC
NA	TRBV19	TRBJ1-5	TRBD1	CASRQGGQPQHF	TGTGCCAGTAGACAGGGGGGTCAGCCCCAGCATTTT